This TCR beta chain was retrieved from a study of technical replicates of blood from a few donors. CDR3 length: 14 amino acids. With 1 base removed from V and 4 bases from J, the gap between germline ends came to 11 bases. Germline-derived CDR1 and CDR2 are SGHRS and YFSETQ. Assay used: immunoSEQ multiplex PCR; TCRdb lists only in-frame clones, some missing. The table includes 55,000 to 60,000 clones, around 93% detected once. The chain employs TRBV5-1 and TRBJ2-5; D not certain. Sequencing was performed on PBMCs. The source is a human donor in good health. Some clones in this sample may be carry-over from other donors' samples. The CDR3 sequence is CASSLRDITETQYF. The CDR3 DNA reads TGCGCCAGCAGCTTGCGTGACATCACAGAGACCCAGTACTTC. The variable domain in full, completed from reference TRBV5-1 and TRBJ2-5, reads KAGVTQTPRYLIKTRGQQVTLSCSPISGHRSVSWYQQTPGQGLQFLFEYFSETQRNKGNFPGRFSGRQFSNSRSEMNVSTLELGDSALYLCASSLRDITETQYFGPGTRLLVL.